The source of this TCR beta chain is a study of PD-1 blockade in classical Hodgkin lymphoma. Here immunoSEQ multiplex PCR was the method, and the copy in TCRdb shows in-frame clones only, minus some. The table shows about 22,000 clones, with about 80% occurring only once. This clone was seen a single time. Trimming cost V 4 bases and J 2 bases, with 12 bases left between them. This CDR3 is built from 14 residues. CDR1 is SGHDT, CDR2 YYEEEE, per germline. Specified time point: cycle 4 day 1 (C4D1), after five to seven weeks of nivolumab. In every patient, relapse followed autologous stem cell transplantation, while exposure to brentuximab vedotin differed.

V usage is TRBV5-6 and J usage is TRBJ1-2; tentative D call: TRBD1 (5 bases). This material consisted of peripheral blood mononuclear cells (PBMCs), taken before the fourth cycle of nivolumab. The receptor comes from a human donor with classical Hodgkin lymphoma. In DNA, the CDR3 is TGTGCCAGCAGCCGGGACCGAACAAACTATGGCTACACCTTC. Translated, it gives CASSRDRTNYGYTF.